One sample yielded the 9 T cell receptor beta chains listed below, sequenced in a study of blood T cell repertoires in COVID-19. Clones were sequenced by immunoSEQ multiplex PCR, and TCRdb holds only the in-frame ones, with some missing. The data show around 140,000 clones, approximately 86% seen once. Sequencing was carried out using peripheral blood. The receptors shown here come from a woman in her fifties or sixties with acute or convalescent COVID-19.

V and J are TRBV9 and TRBJ2-6, with D unresolved. The CDR3 is 14 residues long. V dropped 4 bases and J dropped 0 bases, with 5 bases sitting between them. Germline V CDR1 and CDR2: SGDLS, YYNGEE. The CDR3 DNA reads TGTGCCAGCAGCTCGAGCTCTGGGGCCAACGTCCTGACTTTC. Amino acid sequence: CASSSSSGANVLTF.

The chain couples TRBV5-1 to TRBJ2-7; 9 positions agree with TRBD2. CDR1 and CDR2 (germline): SGHRS, YFSETQ. The CDR3 totals 13 residues. Unmatched junction bases numbered 3, after V lost 4 bases and J lost 4 bases. CDR3 nucleotides: TGCGCCAGCAGCATAGCGGGAGAGTACGAGCAGTACTTC. Translated: CASSIAGEYEQYF. Supplemented by reference TRBV5-1 and TRBJ2-7, the full variable domain reads KAGVTQTPRYLIKTRGQQVTLSCSPISGHRSVSWYQQTPGQGLQFLFEYFSETQRNKGNFPGRFSGRQFSNSRSEMNVSTLELGDSALYLCASSIAGEYEQYFGPGTRLTVT.

The rearrangement joins TRBV2 to TRBJ1-3; TRBD1 might be the D (6 bases). The CDR3 runs 15 residues. Trimming stripped 4 bases from V and 0 bases from J, with 10 bases between. From germline, CDR1 is SNHLY and CDR2 FYNNEI. In DNA form, the CDR3 reads TGTGCCAGCAGTGGGGACACATTCTCTGGAAACACCATATATTTT. It encodes CASSGDTFSGNTIYF.

This clone is a singleton in its sample. The chain joins TRBV24-1 to TRBJ2-5; 14 positions match TRBD2. Germline values: CDR1 KGHDR, CDR2 SFDVKD. Unmatched junction bases numbered 7, after V lost 4 bases and J lost 4 bases. The CDR3 spans 17 residues. CDR3 amino acids: CATSEVTGTSGGETQYF. DNA of the CDR3: TGTGCCACCAGTGAGGTCACCGGGACTAGCGGGGGAGAGACCCAGTACTTC.

The rearrangement joins TRBV5-1 to TRBJ2-2; 12 bases align to TRBD2. Per germline, CDR1 SGHRS and CDR2 YFSETQ. With 3 bases clipped from V and 6 bases from J, the junction kept 9 bases outside the gene matches. The length of the CDR3 is 17 residues. CDR3 residues: CASSSRPTSGGAGELFF. The CDR3 DNA sequence: TGCGCCAGCAGCTCCAGACCGACTAGCGGGGGTGCCGGGGAGCTGTTTTTT.

The chain couples TRBV5-4 to TRBJ1-3; D possibly corresponds to TRBD1 (5 bases). Trimming shortened V by 3 bases and J by 1 base, and 8 bases separated the two germline ends. The germline V gene has CDR1 SGHNT and CDR2 YYREEE (reference sequence). The CDR3 is made up of 14 amino acids. CDR3 in DNA: TGTGCCAGCAGCTGGGGGGTATCTGGAAACACCATATATTTT. Residues: CASSWGVSGNTIYF. Full variable domain (missing parts from reference TRBV5-4 and TRBJ1-3): ETGVTQSPTHLIKTRGQQVTLRCSSQSGHNTVSWYQQALGQGPQFIFQYYREEENGRGNFPPRFSGLQFPNYSSELNVNALELDDSALYLCASSWGVSGNTIYFGEGSWLTVV.

The table lists this clone with a count of one. This chain joins TRBV12-5 and TRBJ1-5, with D unresolved. Trimming pared 3 bases from V and 4 bases from J, leaving 4 bases between. The CDR3 sequence is 12 residues long. CDR1 is LGHNT and CDR2 is FRNRAP in the germline V gene. The CDR3 DNA follows: TGTGCTAGTGGTTTCCTAAATCAGCCCCAGCATTTT. It codes for CASGFLNQPQHF.

The rearrangement uses TRBV5-1 and TRBJ2-1; D is ambiguous. V was shortened by 0 bases and J by 6 bases, with 10 bases between the two germline ends. The CDR3 is 14 residues long. Germline V lookup: CDR1 SGHRS, CDR2 YFSETQ. CDR3 loop: CASSLEAGSNEQFF. The CDR3 bases are TGCGCCAGCAGCTTGGAAGCAGGCTCCAATGAGCAGTTCTTC. Based on the CDR3 plus reference TRBV5-1 and TRBJ2-1, the full variable domain is KAGVTQTPRYLIKTRGQQVTLSCSPISGHRSVSWYQQTPGQGLQFLFEYFSETQRNKGNFPGRFSGRQFSNSRSEMNVSTLELGDSALYLCASSLEAGSNEQFFGPGTRLTVL.

The chain uses TRBV7-3 and TRBJ2-2; 8 bases agree with TRBD1. In germline, CDR1 is SGHTA, CDR2 FQGTGA. The CDR3 has 14 residues. Trimming removed 6 bases from V and 9 bases from J; junction bases left unmatched: 9. The CDR3 region has the DNA TGTGCCAGCAGTTCCCAGGACAGGGCCCGGGAGCTGTTTTTT. It translates to CASSSQDRARELFF. The full variable domain, its missing parts supplied by reference TRBV7-3 and TRBJ2-2, is GAGVSQTPSNKVTEKGKYVELRCDPISGHTALYWYRQSLGQGPEFLIYFQGTGAADDSGLPNDRFFAVRPEGSVSTLKIQRTERGDSAVYLCASSSQDRARELFFGEGSRLTVL.